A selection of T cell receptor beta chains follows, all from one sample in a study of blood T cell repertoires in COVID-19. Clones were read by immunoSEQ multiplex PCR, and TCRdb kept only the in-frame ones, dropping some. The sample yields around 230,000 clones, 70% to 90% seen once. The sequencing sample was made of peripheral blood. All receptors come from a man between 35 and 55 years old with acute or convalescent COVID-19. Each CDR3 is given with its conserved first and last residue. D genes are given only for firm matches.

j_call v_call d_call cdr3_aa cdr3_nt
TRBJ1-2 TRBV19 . CASSISLAAVYGYTF TGTGCCAGTAGTATCTCCCTGGCGGCTGTCTATGGCTACACCTTC
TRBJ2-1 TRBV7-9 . CAGRGLVEQFF TGTGCCGGTAGGGGACTGGTCGAGCAGTTCTTC
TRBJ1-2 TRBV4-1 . CASSQTQREANYGYTF TGCGCCAGCAGCCAAACCCAACGGGAAGCTAACTATGGCTACACCTTC
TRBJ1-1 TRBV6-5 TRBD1 CASSLTGFVSTEAFF TGTGCCAGCAGCTTGACAGGGTTTGTTAGCACTGAAGCTTTCTTT
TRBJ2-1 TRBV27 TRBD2 CASANPLAANYNEQFF TGTGCCAGCGCAAATCCCCTAGCGGCCAATTACAATGAGCAGTTCTTC
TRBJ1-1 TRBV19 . CASISVGRGNTEAFF TGTGCCAGTATTAGTGTCGGCAGGGGGAACACTGAAGCTTTCTTT
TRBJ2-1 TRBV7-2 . CASSFFLAHPINEQFF TGTGCCAGCAGCTTCTTTCTAGCCCACCCGATAAATGAGCAGTTCTTC
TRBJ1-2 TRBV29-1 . CSVGEQDNGYTF TGCAGCGTTGGAGAACAGGATAATGGCTACACCTTC
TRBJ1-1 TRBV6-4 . CASSISGSSNTEAFF TGTGCCAGCAGTATAAGCGGGTCCTCGAACACTGAAGCTTTCTTT
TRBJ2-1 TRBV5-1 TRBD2 CASSLRLAGLNEQFF TGCGCCAGCAGCTTGAGACTAGCGGGCTTAAATGAGCAGTTCTTC
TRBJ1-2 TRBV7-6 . CASSETDYGYTF TGTGCCAGCAGCGAGACAGACTATGGCTACACCTTC
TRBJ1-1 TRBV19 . CASSMGLLLKNTEAFF TGTGCCAGTAGTATGGGGCTCCTCCTGAAGAACACTGAAGCTTTCTTT
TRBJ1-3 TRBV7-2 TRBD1 CASSWDSGNTIYF TGTGCCAGCAGCTGGGACAGTGGAAACACCATATATTTT
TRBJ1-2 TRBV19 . CASSIRPEQISWGYTF TGTGCCAGTAGTATAAGGCCAGAACAGATATCCTGGGGCTACACCTTC
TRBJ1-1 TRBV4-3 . CASSQEVSTTLTEAFF TGCGCCAGCAGCCAAGAGGTTAGCACTACCCTCACTGAAGCTTTCTTT
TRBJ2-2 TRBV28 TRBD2 CASSSRTSGIGTGELFF TGTGCCAGCAGTTCACGCACTAGCGGGATCGGCACCGGGGAGCTGTTTTTT
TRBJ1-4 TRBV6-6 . CASSYAGRNEKLFF TGTGCCAGCAGTTACGCGGGGCGTAATGAAAAACTGTTTTTT
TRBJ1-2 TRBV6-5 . CASSYSGTYGYTF TGTGCCAGCAGTTACTCGGGCACGTATGGCTACACCTTC
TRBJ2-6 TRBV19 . CASSPPGSGANVLTF TGTGCCAGTAGTCCACCGGGGTCTGGGGCCAACGTCCTGACTTTC
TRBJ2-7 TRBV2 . CASSEFLYEQYF TGTGCCAGCAGTGAGTTCCTCTACGAGCAGTACTTC
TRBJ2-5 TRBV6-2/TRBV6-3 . CASSPSGFQETQYF TGTGCCAGCAGTCCGAGCGGGTTCCAAGAGACCCAGTACTTC
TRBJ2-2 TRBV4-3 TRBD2 CASSQFGLAGNTGELFF TGCGCCAGCAGCCAATTCGGACTAGCGGGAAACACCGGGGAGCTGTTTTTT
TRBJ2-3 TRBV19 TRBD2 CASSVSRTSPDTQYF TGTGCCAGTAGTGTATCCAGGACTAGTCCAGATACGCAGTATTTT